The 5 T cell receptor beta chains below all came from one sample that was sequenced in a study of shared clonotypes between healthy human individuals. Method: immunoSEQ multiplex PCR; TCRdb's copy keeps in-frame clones and lacks some. Counted here are roughly 2 million clones, over 85% occurring once; the ten biggest clones make up approximately 0.13%. Material: naive CD4+ T cells sorted from blood. Subset meaning: CD45RA+ positively selected. Every receptor here comes from a man aged 18-30 years in good health.

The V call is TRBV6-1, the J call TRBJ1-4; D gene unclear. V was cut by 1 base and J by 4 bases, with 10 bases left in between. The CDR3 has 15 amino acids. The V gene's germline CDR1 is MNHNS and CDR2 SASEGT. CDR3 in amino acids: CASSEGQASNEKLFF. CDR3 sequence (DNA): TGTGCCAGCAGTGAAGGGCAGGCGAGTAATGAAAAACTGTTTTTT.

The V gene is TRBV4-2, the J gene TRBJ2-3, with a tentative D call TRBD2 (5 bases). With 5 bases removed from V and 2 bases from J, the gap between germline ends came to 8 bases. The germline V gene has CDR1 LGHNA and CDR2 YNFKEQ. The CDR3 length is 13 residues. The CDR3 sequence: CASSSGFTDTQYF. CDR3 bases: TGTGCCAGCAGCTCGGGATTCACAGATACGCAGTATTTT.

This clone was seen just once. The rearrangement uses TRBV10-3 and TRBJ1-5, with 7 bases fitting TRBD1. The V segment lost 6 bases and the J segment 2 bases; nucleotides outside the gene matches: 7. CDR3 size: 15 residues. CDR1 is ENHRY and CDR2 is SYGVKD in the germline V gene. The DNA for the CDR3 is TGTGCCATCAGCCTTGACAGGGTGGGCAATCAGCCCCAGCATTTT. It encodes CAISLDRVGNQPQHF.

This chain links TRBV6-4 with TRBJ2-5; 9 bases are a match to TRBD1. Germline trimming cut 3 bases from V and 1 base from J; bases unmatched to any gene: 12. CDR3 length: 18 amino acids. In germline, CDR1 is MRHNA, CDR2 SNTAGT. Here the CDR3 reads CASSEPGQGLIFQETQYF. The DNA of the CDR3 is TGTGCCAGCAGTGAGCCGGGACAGGGCTTAATATTCCAAGAGACCCAGTACTTC.

CDR3 sequence: CASSQDSGTYSPLHF. In DNA form, the CDR3 reads TGCGCCAGCAGCCAAGATTCGGGGACTTATTCACCCCTCCACTTT. The chain has TRBV4-3 and TRBJ1-6, with D possibly matching TRBD1 (5 bases). V was pared by 0 bases and J by 8 bases, with 11 bases between. The germline V gene has CDR1 LGHNA and CDR2 YSLEER. CDR3 size: 15 residues.